A selection of T cell receptor beta chains follows, all from one sample in a study of Graves' ophthalmopathy and Graves' hyperthyroidism. TCRdb independently ran MiXCR on the multiplex PCR reads; one entry per CDR3 protein. In the table there are about 740,000 distinct CDR3 sequences, roughly two fifths of which are singletons. Sequencing was performed on peripheral blood. The source of these receptors is an adult man with Graves' ophthalmopathy. Both conserved end residues are part of each CDR3. D genes are given only for firm matches. Clone size is stated in some rows and not others, as once, few, many or a class when expanded.

>TRBV2|.|TRBJ1-1|TRBD1
TGTGCCAGCAGTGAAATCCCCCAGGGGGTGAACACTGAAGCTTTCTTT
CASSEIPQGVNTEAFF
>TRBV2|many|TRBJ2-7|TRBD1
TGTGCCAGCAGTTCACAGGGGGCGCCGGGGGAGCAGTACTTC
CASSSQGAPGEQYF
>TRBV20-1|.|TRBJ2-3|TRBD2
TGCAGTGCTAGAGATACTAGCGGGGCTAGCACAGATACGCAGTATTTT
CSARDTSGASTDTQYF
>TRBV12-3/TRBV12-4|many|TRBJ2-5|.
TGTGCCAGCAGTGACTTCCTAAGTACCGGCGAGACCCAGTACTTC
CASSDFLSTGETQYF
>TRBV7-9|once|TRBJ2-2|.
TGTGCCAGCAGCTTAATTTTCGGGGAGCTGTTTTTT
CASSLIFGELFF
>TRBV7-9|few|TRBJ1-2|.
TGTGCCAGCAGCTCCGGGCCGCCTAACTATGGCTACACCTTC
CASSSGPPNYGYTF
>TRBV20-1|once|TRBJ2-7|.
TGCAGTGCTAGAGACGTAGCCTACGAGCAGTACTTC
CSARDVAYEQYF
>TRBV7-9|.|TRBJ1-6|.
TGTGCCAGCAGCTCAGAAGGGTACGGGACAAAAAATTCACCCCTCCACTTT
CASSSEGYGTKNSPLHF
>TRBV7-9|many|TRBJ2-5|.
TGTGCCAGCAGCCCCCTGTCCCAACCCGAGACCCAGTACTTC
CASSPLSQPETQYF
>TRBV24-1|many|TRBJ2-5|.
TGTGCCACCAGTGATTTGAAGGGTGGCTCAGAGACCCAGTACTTC
CATSDLKGGSETQYF
>TRBV7-2|.|TRBJ2-5|.
TGTGCCAGCAGCCCTGGGGGACGGTCGGTGGAAGAGACCCAGTACTTC
CASSPGGRSVEETQYF
>TRBV29-1|.|TRBJ1-1|TRBD1
TGCAGTTACGGGGGACAGATGAACACTGAAGCTTTCTTT
CSYGGQMNTEAFF
>TRBV2|.|TRBJ2-7|TRBD1
TGTGCCAGCAGTGCTCGGACAGGGAGAGGGGGCGGGTACGAGCAGTACTTC
CASSARTGRGGGYEQYF
>TRBV7-9|.|TRBJ1-5|.
TGTGCCAGCAGCTTGTCGGGGCCGAACAATCAGCCCCAGCATTTT
CASSLSGPNNQPQHF
>TRBV7-9|many|TRBJ2-5|.
TGTGCCAGCAGCTTAGTTGGGCAGGGTGACGAGACCCAGTACTTC
CASSLVGQGDETQYF
>TRBV24-1|many|TRBJ1-5|.
TGTGCCAGCGGTAAGGGAAGCAATCAGCCCCAGCATTTT
CASGKGSNQPQHF
>TRBV6-6|few|TRBJ2-7|.
TGTGCCACCGGGGATCCGAAACAGGGGAGGTACGAGCAGTACTTC
CATGDPKQGRYEQYF
>TRBV12-3/TRBV12-4|.|TRBJ2-2|TRBD1
TGTGCCAGCAGCACAGGGGTGAGACCAACCGGGGAGCTGTTTTTT
CASSTGVRPTGELFF
>TRBV10-3|few|TRBJ2-5|.
TGTGCCATCAGTGAGTCGGGCAGATTCCAAGAGACCCAGTACTTC
CAISESGRFQETQYF
>TRBV7-9|few|TRBJ1-2|TRBD1
TGTGCCAGCAGCATACGGACAGGGGTGGGCTATGGCTACACCTTC
CASSIRTGVGYGYTF
>TRBV9|many|TRBJ1-3|.
TGTGCCAGCAGCGTAGAGGGCCGCCCCTCTATCCTATATTTT
CASSVEGRPSILYF
>TRBV24-1|.|TRBJ1-5|TRBD1
TGTGCCACCAGCACCCCCGGGACAGGGTCATATCAGCCCCAGCATTTT
CATSTPGTGSYQPQHF
>TRBV7-9|.|TRBJ2-7|TRBD1
TGTGCCAGCAGCCAATTTTCGGGACAGGGGTTACAGGCGCAGTACTTC
CASSQFSGQGLQAQYF
>TRBV29-1|.|TRBJ1-5|TRBD1
TGCAGCGTAGATCAAGGGGGCTGGCAGCCCCAGCATTTT
CSVDQGGWQPQHF
>TRBV20-1|.|TRBJ1-2|.
TGCAGTGCGAGCTCGGGGGGTGGCTACACCTTC
CSASSGGGYTF
>TRBV15|.|TRBJ1-1|TRBD1
TGTGCCACCACTCCCGGGTCAGGGGGCATGAACACTGAAGCTTTCTTT
CATTPGSGGMNTEAFF
>TRBV2|few|TRBJ2-5|.
TGTGCCAGTGAGACCCAGTACTTC
CASETQYF
>TRBV29-1|.|TRBJ2-5|TRBD2
TGCAGCGTAACTAGCGGCCAAGAGACCCAGTACTTC
CSVTSGQETQYF